This is a list of T cell receptor beta chains from one sample in a study of T-cell memory formation after mild COVID-19. MiXCR, run by TCRdb on the 5' RACE reads, gives a single entry per CDR3 protein. The table lists 250,000 to 350,000 distinct CDR3 sequences, 15% to 20% of them singletons. The material sequenced was PBMCs or a T cell subset sorted from them (not recorded which). The receptor set was obtained from a man aged 18-30 years who had mild COVID-19 (a few samples of this study predate the infection). Cell type and time point are not known. Each CDR3 is given with its conserved first and last residue. The D gene is left open where the match is weak. Some rows have no size entry. The others give once, few or many, or a class for an expanded clone.

TRBV5-5	NA	TRBJ1-5	NA	TGTGCCAGCAGCCCCTCTGGCAAGAATAGCAATCAGCCCCAGCATTTT	CASSPSGKNSNQPQHF
TRBV4-3	NA	TRBJ2-3	NA	TGCGCCAGCAGCCATGGATTGCGGGGGCGACGCACAGATACGCAGTATTTT	CASSHGLRGRRTDTQYF
TRBV7-9	NA	TRBJ1-2	NA	TGTGCCAGCAGCTACTCCGCAGGCCTATGGTGGTACACCTTC	CASSYSAGLWWYTF
TRBV7-9	NA	TRBJ1-3	few	TGTGCCAGCAGCGGTAGTAACTCTGGAAACACCATATATTTT	CASSGSNSGNTIYF
TRBV4-1	NA	TRBJ2-5	few	TGCGCCAGCAGCCAAGCCGTACAGGGGAGGCAAGAGACCCAGTACTTC	CASSQAVQGRQETQYF
TRBV7-2	TRBD2	TRBJ2-5	few	TGTGCCAGCAGCAATAGCGGGGGACGATTAGAGACCCAGTACTTC	CASSNSGGRLETQYF
TRBV5-1	TRBD2	TRBJ2-1	many	TGCGCCAGCAGCTTCGGCGCAGGGAGGGGTGAGCAGTTCTTC	CASSFGAGRGEQFF
TRBV7-3	TRBD2	TRBJ2-2	NA	TGTGCCAGCAGAAGGACTAGCGGGGTTACCGGGGAGCTGTTTTTT	CASRRTSGVTGELFF
TRBV18	NA	TRBJ1-3	NA	TGTGCCAGCGTCCGGGGAAACACCATATATTTT	CASVRGNTIYF
TRBV7-2	NA	TRBJ2-1	many	TGTGCCAGCAGCTCCTCCAGGGGCAATGAGCAGTTCTTC	CASSSSRGNEQFF
TRBV19	TRBD1	TRBJ1-6	few	TGTGCCAGTAGAATGACGGACAGGGCTTCACCCCTCCACTTT	CASRMTDRASPLHF
TRBV7-9	NA	TRBJ2-5	few	TGTGCCAGCAGCTTAGCGCCGGTCAGGCCCTCAGAGACCCAGTACTTC	CASSLAPVRPSETQYF
TRBV5-1	NA	TRBJ2-2	NA	NA	CASSTSTRDTGELFF
TRBV6-2/TRBV6-3	NA	TRBJ2-3	few	TGTGCCAGCAGTCCAGGGGTCCAGCGCACAGATACGCAGTATTTT	CASSPGVQRTDTQYF